The 31 T cell receptor beta chains reported below all come from one sample, sequenced in a study of blood T cells in healthy people across ages. A sample-barcoded 5' primer and a J-beta primer mix were used in a second PCR of roughly 7 to 12 cycles. TCRdb processed the 5' RACE reads anew with MiXCR; each CDR3 protein has one entry. The table lists about 1,400,000 distinct CDR3 sequences, 55% to 75% of them singletons. The sample was blood. The receptors come from a man younger than 35 in good health.

The genes are TRBV12-3 or TRBV12-4 and TRBJ2-7, with a possible D match to TRBD1 (6 bases). The CDR3 is made up of 14 amino acids. With 6 bases removed from V and 0 bases from J, the gap between germline ends came to 12 bases. The DNA for the CDR3 is TGTGCCAGCAGCAAAGACAGGCCCTCCTACGAGCAGTACTTC. As protein: CASSKDRPSYEQYF.

V and J are TRBV7-2 and TRBJ2-3; D gene ambiguous. The V gene's germline CDR1 is SGHTA and CDR2 FQGNSA. Trimming left V 4 bases short and J 6 bases short, with 20 bases between. The CDR3 spans 16 residues. The CDR3 DNA follows: TGTGCCAGCAGCTCCCTGGGTCAGGACCTGGGGGATACGCAGTATTTT. This gives the protein CASSSLGQDLGDTQYF.

The chain links TRBV4-1 to TRBJ1-2; D remains unclear. V shed 4 bases and J shed 6 bases, with 12 bases lying between them. The CDR3 is 13 residues long. Looked up from germline, CDR1 is MGHRA and CDR2 is YSYEKL. The CDR3 DNA sequence: TGCGCCAGCAGCCCCCATCTGGATAATGGCTACACCTTC. Translated: CASSPHLDNGYTF.

This clonotype was observed a handful of times. The V and J genes are TRBV7-2 and TRBJ2-1; TRBD2 agrees at 9 bases. The CDR3 length is 16 residues. The germline V gene has CDR1 SGHTA and CDR2 FQGNSA. After removal of 0 bases from V and 9 bases from J, the junction contained 9 bases not matched to a gene. The CDR3 protein is CASSLAPSGRSGEQFF. Written as DNA, the CDR3 is TGTGCCAGCAGCTTAGCCCCCAGCGGGAGGTCGGGTGAGCAGTTCTTC.

The rearrangement uses TRBV20-1 and TRBJ2-4; 13 nucleotides align to TRBD2. The DNA matches TRBJ2-7 better at its end, which makes the J call doubtful. The CDR3 is 14 residues long. The germline V gene has CDR1 DFQATT and CDR2 SNEGSKA (reference sequence). DNA for the CDR3: TGCAGTGCTACGACTAGCGGGGGGATCTACGAGCAGTACTTC. Its protein product is CSATTSGGIYEQYF.

This clonotype was observed many times. The chain employs TRBV4-2 and TRBJ2-1; D tentatively reads TRBD1 or TRBD2 (5 bases each). The ends were cut back, 3 bases at V and 4 bases at J, with 10 bases in the middle. The CDR3 length is 14 residues. Germline V gene data show CDR1 as LGHNA and CDR2 as YNFKEQ. The CDR3, as DNA: TGTGCCAGCAGCCAGGGGGAGACTTACAATGAGCAGTTCTTC. Translation gives CASSQGETYNEQFF.

This clonotype was detected only a few times. The chain uses TRBV11-2 and TRBJ2-7; D may be TRBD1 (5 bases). With 5 bases removed from V and 4 bases from J, the gap between germline ends came to 18 bases. Germline V gene sequence: CDR1 SGHAT, CDR2 FQNNGV. The CDR3 extends over 15 amino acids. DNA of the CDR3: TGTGCCAGCAGCCAGGTCCAGGGTGGCCTATACGAGCAGTACTTC. This translates into CASSQVQGGLYEQYF.

The chain recombines TRBV29-1 with TRBJ1-3; D ambiguous. Germline V gene sequence: CDR1 SQVTM, CDR2 ANQGSEA. V was clipped by 1 base and J by 0 bases, with 13 bases between them. This CDR3 is built from 16 residues. The CDR3 is CSVEVAQRSSGNTIYF. CDR3 DNA sequence: TGCAGCGTTGAAGTAGCCCAGCGCAGCTCTGGAAACACCATATATTTT. Drawing the rest from reference TRBV29-1 and TRBJ1-3, the complete variable domain is SAVISQKPSRDICQRGTSLTIQCQVDSQVTMMFWYRQQPGQSLTLIATANQGSEATYESGFVIDKFPISRPNLTFSTLTVSNMSPEDSSIYLCSVEVAQRSSGNTIYFGEGSWLTVV.

V usage is TRBV3-1 and J usage is TRBJ2-7; perhaps TRBD2 as D (6 bases). The end of the DNA fits TRBJ2-5 better, so the J call may be wrong. In germline, CDR1 is LGHDT, CDR2 YNNKEL (reference sequence). The CDR3 extends over 17 amino acids. In nucleotides, the CDR3 is TGTGCCAGCAGCCCTACTTCTCCTACTAGCCGGGGAGAGACCCAGTACTTC. Protein sequence: CASSPTSPTSRGETQYF.

The rearrangement uses TRBV7-8 and TRBJ2-4; 8 nucleotides line up with TRBD1. The J call may be incorrect, as the DNA end agrees better with TRBJ2-7. Germline CDR1 and CDR2: SGHVS and FQNEAQ. This CDR3 has 15 residues. This chain's CDR3 is CASSEHRGYTYEQYF. CDR3 DNA sequence: TGTGCCAGCAGCGAACACAGGGGGTATACCTACGAGCAGTACTTC.

The chain employs TRBV29-1 and TRBJ2-7, with D possibly being TRBD2 (6 bases). Germline V gives CDR1 SQVTM, CDR2 ANQGSEA. This CDR3 spans 14 amino acids. Trimming took 4 bases from V and 7 from J, leaving 20 bases between them. The CDR3 coding sequence is TGCAGCGTTGTCGGGTGGGGGGTAGTAAATGAGCAGTACTTC. Encoded protein: CSVVGWGVVNEQYF.

This CDR3 reads CAISESAISSRGHTDTQYF. CDR3 sequence (DNA): TGTGCCATCAGTGAGTCGGCCATCTCATCAAGGGGTCACACAGATACGCAGTATTTT. V and J are TRBV10-3 and TRBJ2-3; TRBD1 might be the D (5 bases). The CDR3 loop spans 19 amino acids. Germline CDR1 is ENHRY and CDR2 is SYGVKD. V was clipped by 0 bases and J by 2 bases, with 21 bases between them.

This clonotype was counted a few times. The V gene is TRBV27, the J gene TRBJ2-7; unclear D gene. Germline V gene lookup returns CDR1 MNHEY and CDR2 SMNVEV (reference sequence). This CDR3 contains 14 residues. With 6 bases removed from V and 3 bases from J, the gap between germline ends came to 15 bases. DNA for the CDR3: TGTGCCAGCAGCTTTGCGGATTCTAACTACGAGCAGTACTTC. Protein sequence: CASSFADSNYEQYF.

The rearrangement joins TRBV7-2 to TRBJ1-2; D is ambiguous. This CDR3 is 15 amino acids long. V was trimmed by 0 bases and J by 0 bases, leaving 8 bases between them. The germline gives CDR1 SGHTA, CDR2 FQGNSA. CDR3 coding DNA: TGTGCCAGCAGCTTAGCGACCGGGTCTAACTATGGCTACACCTTC. Its protein product is CASSLATGSNYGYTF.

The V and J genes are TRBV7-9 and TRBJ2-1; D is undetermined. CDR3 length: 10 amino acids. V lost 5 bases and J 13 bases, leaving 9 bases between the germline ends. The germline V gene encodes CDR1 SEHNR and CDR2 FQNEAQ (reference sequence). CDR3 DNA sequence: TGTGCCAGCAGCAATCCCCCCCAGTTCTTC. This gives the protein CASSNPPQFF.

The rearrangement links TRBV2 to TRBJ1-2, with no clear D. Per germline, CDR1 SNHLY and CDR2 FYNNEI. The V end was cut by 10 bases, the J end by 4 bases, with 13 bases between. The CDR3 totals 12 residues. The CDR3 loop is CAILVGIYGYTF. The CDR3 nucleotides are TGTGCCATTCTGGTGGGAATCTATGGCTACACCTTC. Full variable domain (rest looked up from reference TRBV2 and TRBJ1-2): EPEVTQTPSHQVTQMGQEVILRCVPISNHLYFYWYRQILGQKVEFLVSFYNNEISEKSEIFDDQFSVERPDGSNFTLKIRSTKLEDSAMYFCAILVGIYGYTFGSGTRLTVV.

CDR3 DNA: TGTGCCAGCAGCATTCGTTGGGCTAGCGGGACAGAGACCCAGTACTTC. Its translation is CASSIRWASGTETQYF. The chain combines TRBV3-1 with TRBJ2-5; 9 bases map to TRBD2. This CDR3 is 16 amino acids long. Losses at the gene ends were 5 bases for V and 4 bases for J; bases not matched to a gene: 11. Germline-derived CDR1 and CDR2 are LGHDT and YNNKEL (reference sequence).

V and J are TRBV6-1 and TRBJ2-7; D is uncertain. Trimming left V 8 bases short and J 7 bases short, with 15 bases between. This CDR3 comprises 12 residues. Germline V gene data show CDR1 as MNHNS and CDR2 as SASEGT. The CDR3: CASWPKGREQYF. The CDR3 bases are TGTGCCAGCTGGCCGAAGGGCAGGGAGCAGTACTTC.

This clonotype came up a few times. The chain couples TRBV3-1 to TRBJ2-1; 10 nucleotides line up with TRBD2. V shed 1 base and J 7 bases; nucleotides not matched to a gene: 10. The CDR3 has 17 residues. Germline V gene data show CDR1 as LGHDT and CDR2 as YNNKEL (reference sequence). CDR3 sequence (DNA): TGTGCCAGCAGCCAAGGTTTCCCTAGCGGGAGTGGTAATGAGCAGTTCTTC. This translates into CASSQGFPSGSGNEQFF.

The chain has TRBV15 and TRBJ2-5; no clear D gene. The end of the DNA is better explained by TRBJ2-7, so the J call may be wrong. This CDR3 is built from 12 residues. The germline CDR1 and CDR2 sequences are LNHNV and YYDKDF (reference sequence). CDR3 nucleotides: TGTGCCACCAGCAGAGACACTTACGAGCAGTACTTC. Protein: CATSRDTYEQYF.

In its sample, this clonotype was seen a few times. The rearrangement uses TRBV12-3 or TRBV12-4 and TRBJ2-7; tentative D call: TRBD1 (6 bases). CDR3 size: 14 residues. V gave up 2 bases and J gave up 2 bases, with 10 bases separating them. The CDR3 reads CASSLRTDTYEQYF. CDR3 sequence (DNA): TGTGCCAGCAGTTTACGGACAGACACCTACGAGCAGTACTTC.

This clonotype was seen more than once but under ten times. This chain connects TRBV6-5 to TRBJ2-7; D not certain. The CDR3 spans 13 residues. Trimming took off 5 bases at V and 0 bases at J, with 8 bases between the two ends. In germline, CDR1 is MNHEY, CDR2 SVGAGI. The CDR3 DNA reads TGTGCCAGCAGTGTTCAGTTCTCCTACGAGCAGTACTTC. Its protein product is CASSVQFSYEQYF.

The chain recombines TRBV5-1 with TRBJ2-1, with D possibly matching TRBD1 (5 bases). CDR3 size: 13 residues. The germline V gene encodes CDR1 SGHRS and CDR2 YFSETQ. The V gene lost 8 bases and the J gene lost 5 bases, with 14 bases spanning the gap. CDR3 sequence reads: CASSTGLNNEQFF. CDR3 nucleotides: TGCGCCAGTAGTACAGGTCTCAACAATGAGCAGTTCTTC.

This chain joins TRBV28 and TRBJ1-1; 7 bases map to TRBD1. Germline CDR1 MDHEN, CDR2 SYDVKM. Losses at the gene ends were 5 bases for V and 10 bases for J; bases not matched to a gene: 16. CDR3 length: 15 residues. The CDR3 loop is CASSPPTGSLLIAFF. CDR3 coding DNA: TGTGCCAGCAGTCCCCCGACAGGGAGTCTTTTGATAGCTTTCTTT.

This clonotype was seen once. V usage is TRBV4-1 and J usage is TRBJ1-5; maybe TRBD1 (6 bases). There are 15 residues in the CDR3. V was cut by 1 base and J by 7 bases, with 14 bases left in between. CDR1 MGHRA and CDR2 YSYEKL come from the germline V gene. The CDR3 loop is CASSQGYWGAQPQHF. CDR3 DNA sequence: TGCGCCAGCAGCCAAGGTTACTGGGGGGCCCAGCCCCAGCATTTT.

The genes are TRBV5-1 and TRBJ2-4; TRBD1 matches 7 bases. The V gene's germline CDR1 is SGHRS and CDR2 YFSETQ. CDR3 length: 16 residues. V shed 4 bases and J 0 bases; nucleotides not matched to a gene: 7. The DNA for the CDR3 is TGCGCCAGCAGCCCGGGACAGCAGCTAGCCAAAAACATTCAGTACTTC. Protein sequence: CASSPGQQLAKNIQYF.

The rearrangement joins TRBV4-3 to TRBJ1-4; TRBD1 matches 7 bases. From germline, CDR1 is LGHNA and CDR2 YSLEER. V shed 6 bases, J shed 4 bases, and the junction held 8 bases outside the gene matches. This CDR3 comprises 15 residues. CDR3 in amino acids: CASSQPGQSNEKLFF. CDR3 nucleotide sequence: TGCGCCAGCAGTCAACCGGGACAGAGTAATGAAAAACTGTTTTTT.

This chain links TRBV20-1 with TRBJ2-6; D gene ambiguous. Germline V gene lookup returns CDR1 DFQATT and CDR2 SNEGSKA (reference sequence). The CDR3 covers 15 residues. V was clipped by 3 bases and J by 0 bases, with 9 bases between them. DNA for the CDR3: TGCAGTGCTAGGACGGCCAGCTCTGGGGCCAACGTCCTGACTTTC. Amino acids: CSARTASSGANVLTF.

This chain uses TRBV4-1 with TRBJ2-7; D is uncertain. This CDR3 has 15 residues. From germline, CDR1 is MGHRA and CDR2 YSYEKL. V gave up 1 base and J gave up 3 bases, with 13 bases separating them. The CDR3 loop is CASSQGPEIYYEQYF. DNA of the CDR3: TGCGCCAGCAGCCAAGGCCCAGAGATCTACTACGAGCAGTACTTC.

The chain uses TRBV3-1 and TRBJ2-7; D possibly corresponds to TRBD2 (6 bases). The V gene's germline CDR1 is LGHDT and CDR2 YNNKEL (reference sequence). CDR3 length: 14 amino acids. V was pared by 0 bases and J by 2 bases, with 8 bases between. The CDR3 DNA reads as TGTGCCAGCAGCCAAGAACTAGCTACCTACGAGCAGTACTTC. Protein product: CASSQELATYEQYF.

The V call is TRBV15, the J call TRBJ1-1, with TRBD1 identical over 7 bases. The V gene's germline CDR1 is LNHNV and CDR2 YYDKDF (reference sequence). There are 12 residues in the CDR3. Losses at the gene ends were 5 bases for V and 4 bases for J; bases not matched to a gene: 1. CDR3: CATSWDSTEAFF. CDR3 nucleotides: TGTGCCACCAGCTGGGACAGCACTGAAGCTTTCTTT.